What follows is one TCR beta chain and its context. This record belongs to a study of blood T cell repertoires in COVID-19. Background on the study: Researchers got acute and convalescent COVID-19 samples from the United States, Italy and Spain. In each case, the material was cDNA or gDNA derived from T cells, B-cell-depleted T cells, or PBMCs.

The assay was immunoSEQ multiplex PCR, and TCRdb's table has in-frame clones only and misses some. Of about 110,000 clones listed, almost 85% are singletons. Sequencing input: peripheral blood. This sequence originates from a human donor in a cohort sampled during active COVID-19.

CDR3 in DNA: TGTGCCAGTAGTATGGGAGGGACTTACGGCAATCAGCCCCAGCATTTT. Translated, it gives CASSMGGTYGNQPQHF. The V gene is TRBV19, the J gene TRBJ1-5; perhaps TRBD1 as D (5 bases). There are 16 residues in the CDR3. CDR1 and CDR2 (germline): LNHDA, SQIVND (reference sequence). Trimming left V 3 bases short and J 2 bases short, with 14 bases between.